The 10 T cell receptor beta chains in this list originate from one sample, sequenced in a study of blood T cell repertoires in COVID-19. Repertoires were generated with immunoSEQ multiplex PCR, while TCRdb's copy carries only in-frame clones and drops some. The sample gives about 120,000 clones, about nine tenths of which show up once; less than 2% is in the top ten. What was sequenced was peripheral blood. The receptors shown here come from a human donor with active COVID-19. The donor label of this sample is uncertain.

The V gene is TRBV19, the J gene TRBJ2-7; TRBD1 might be the D (7 bases). Trimming shortened V by 4 bases and J by 2 bases, and 15 bases separated the two germline ends. CDR1 is LNHDA, CDR2 SQIVND, per germline (reference sequence). The CDR3 totals 15 residues. Here the CDR3 reads CASSTLQGRTYEQYF. Here the CDR3 DNA reads TGTGCCAGTAGTACCCTACAGGGGAGGACCTACGAGCAGTACTTC. Looking up the rest from reference TRBV19 and TRBJ2-7 gives the full variable domain: DGGITQSPKYLFRKEGQNVTLSCEQNLNHDAMYWYRQDPGQGLRLIYYSQIVNDFQKGDIAEGYSVSREKKESFPLTVTSAQKNPTAFYLCASSTLQGRTYEQYFGPGTRLTVT.

V and J are TRBV9 and TRBJ2-3; TRBD1 agrees at 7 bases. The germline CDR1 and CDR2 sequences are SGDLS and YYNGEE. The CDR3 consists of 16 residues. J was trimmed by 1 base and V by 2 bases; bases with no gene match: 7. The CDR3 DNA follows: TGTGCCAGCAGCGTCTCAGGAGGACAGGGCACAGATACGCAGTATTTT. This codes for CASSVSGGQGTDTQYF.

The chain uses TRBV2 and TRBJ1-5; weak D call: TRBD1 (6 bases). The CDR3 loop spans 12 amino acids. Trimming took off 5 bases at V and 6 bases at J, with 8 bases between the two ends. In germline, CDR1 is SNHLY, CDR2 FYNNEI. This CDR3 is CASSIRGQPQHF. The CDR3 DNA reads TGTGCCAGCAGTATCAGGGGTCAGCCCCAGCATTTT.

This chain uses TRBV7-3 with TRBJ1-2; D unresolved. Between the trimmed V and J ends, which lost 5 bases and 8 bases, there was a span of 15 bases. The germline CDR1 and CDR2 sequences are SGHTA and FQGTGA. The CDR3 is 13 amino acids. The DNA for the CDR3 is TGTGCCAGCAGCCAAGCATCCGGGGTCGGCTACACCTTC. Amino acid sequence: CASSQASGVGYTF.

The chain links TRBV7-9 to TRBJ1-4; 9 nucleotides agree with TRBD1. Germline assignment: CDR1 SEHNR and CDR2 FQNEAQ (reference sequence). The CDR3 is made up of 14 amino acids. V lost 3 bases and J lost 8; bases outside the gene matches: 4. This CDR3 is CASSFPGQGEKLFF. The CDR3 coding sequence is TGTGCCAGCAGCTTTCCGGGACAGGGCGAAAAACTGTTTTTT.

CDR3 sequence reads: CASSLGQGNYGYTF. CDR3 bases: TGTGCCAGCAGTTTAGGACAGGGGAACTATGGCTACACCTTC. The chain is built from TRBV27 and TRBJ1-2, with 9 bases identical to TRBD1. CDR3 length: 14 residues. The ends lost 2 bases at V and 2 bases at J; junction bases unmatched: 0. Looked up from germline, CDR1 is MNHEY and CDR2 is SMNVEV (reference sequence).

The rearrangement uses TRBV5-4 and TRBJ1-1; 7 bases align to TRBD1. This CDR3 has 14 residues. In germline, CDR1 is SGHNT, CDR2 YYREEE (reference sequence). J lost 1 base, V lost 4 bases, and 4 bases had no gene match. DNA of the CDR3: TGTGCCAGCAGCGCAAGACAGGGGAACACTGAAGCTTTCTTT. It codes for CASSARQGNTEAFF. The full variable domain, rest sourced from reference TRBV5-4 and TRBJ1-1, is ETGVTQSPTHLIKTRGQQVTLRCSSQSGHNTVSWYQQALGQGPQFIFQYYREEENGRGNFPPRFSGLQFPNYSSELNVNALELDDSALYLCASSARQGNTEAFFGQGTRLTVV.

The chain recombines TRBV9 with TRBJ2-5; TRBD2 matches at 10 bases. The junction had 9 bases not matched to a gene; V was cut back by 0 bases and J by 1 base. CDR1 SGDLS and CDR2 YYNGEE come from the germline V gene. CDR3 length: 18 amino acids. The CDR3 DNA sequence: TGTGCCAGCAGCGTAGGGGTTAGCGGGGGGACCTCCCAAGAGACCCAGTACTTC. It specifies CASSVGVSGGTSQETQYF.

This clone was observed a single time. The chain uses TRBV12-3 or TRBV12-4 and TRBJ2-7; D may be TRBD1 (5 bases). The CDR3 spans 13 residues. The V gene lost 6 bases and the J gene lost 2 bases, with 11 bases spanning the gap. The CDR3 nucleotides are TGTGCCAGCAGCGTTCAGGGTCCCTACGAGCAGTACTTC. It translates to CASSVQGPYEQYF.

The CDR3 DNA reads TGTGCCACCAGCAGAGGACAGGGGAGCACCGGGGAGCTGTTTTTT. It specifies CATSRGQGSTGELFF. The gene calls are TRBV15 and TRBJ2-2; 8 nucleotides agree with TRBD1. The CDR3 consists of 15 residues. Germline V gives CDR1 LNHNV, CDR2 YYDKDF (reference sequence). The junction had 2 bases not matched to a gene; V was cut back by 1 base and J by 4 bases.